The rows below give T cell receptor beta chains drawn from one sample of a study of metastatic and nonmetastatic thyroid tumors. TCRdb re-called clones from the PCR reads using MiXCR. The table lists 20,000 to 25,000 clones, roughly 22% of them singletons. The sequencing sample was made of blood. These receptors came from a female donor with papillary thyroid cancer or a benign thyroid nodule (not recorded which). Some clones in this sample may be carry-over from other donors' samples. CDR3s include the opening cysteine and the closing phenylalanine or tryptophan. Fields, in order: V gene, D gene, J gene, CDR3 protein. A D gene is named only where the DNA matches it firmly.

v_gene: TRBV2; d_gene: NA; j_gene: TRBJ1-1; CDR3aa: CASSDRGRLNTEAFF
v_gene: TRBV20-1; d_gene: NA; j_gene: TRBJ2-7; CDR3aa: CNAPDSLSSYDQYF
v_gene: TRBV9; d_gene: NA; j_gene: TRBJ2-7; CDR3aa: CASSGGTGFDEQYF
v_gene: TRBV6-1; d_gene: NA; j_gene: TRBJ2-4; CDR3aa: CASSPRLSLAKNIQYF
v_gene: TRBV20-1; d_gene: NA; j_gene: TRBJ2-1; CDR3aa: CSARKSRSSYNEQFF
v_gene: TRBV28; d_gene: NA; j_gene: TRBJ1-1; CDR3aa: CASSWAVMNTEAFF
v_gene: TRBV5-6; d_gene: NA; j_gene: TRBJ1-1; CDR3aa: CASSLSRGRGAFF
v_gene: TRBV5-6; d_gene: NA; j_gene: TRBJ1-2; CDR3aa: CASSLGEPSGYGYTF
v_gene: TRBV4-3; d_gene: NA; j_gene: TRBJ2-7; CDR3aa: CASSQGRVSYEQYF
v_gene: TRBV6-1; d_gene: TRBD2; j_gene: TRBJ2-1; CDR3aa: CASSVPTSGRLRYNEQFF
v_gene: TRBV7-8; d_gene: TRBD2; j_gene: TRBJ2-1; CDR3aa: CASSPRGLAGDEQFF
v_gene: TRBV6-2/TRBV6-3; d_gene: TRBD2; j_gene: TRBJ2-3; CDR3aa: CASSPGTSRTDTQYF
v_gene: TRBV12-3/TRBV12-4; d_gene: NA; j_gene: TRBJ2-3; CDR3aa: CASSPGGMGRVDTQYF
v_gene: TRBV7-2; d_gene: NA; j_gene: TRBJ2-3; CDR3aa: CASSLAGSTDTQYF
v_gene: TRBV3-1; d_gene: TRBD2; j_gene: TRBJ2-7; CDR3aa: CASSQPTSGPYEQYF
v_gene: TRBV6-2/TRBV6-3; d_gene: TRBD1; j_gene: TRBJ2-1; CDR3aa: CASSPTGGYNEQFF
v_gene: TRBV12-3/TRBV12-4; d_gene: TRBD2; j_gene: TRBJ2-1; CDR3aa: CASSSAGVTYNEQFF
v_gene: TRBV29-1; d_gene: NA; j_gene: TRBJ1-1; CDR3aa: CSVEGWVGGARTEAFF
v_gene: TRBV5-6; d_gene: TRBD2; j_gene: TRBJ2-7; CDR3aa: CASSSSGRVTNEQYF
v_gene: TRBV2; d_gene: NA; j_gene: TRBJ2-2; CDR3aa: CASRDSVQNTGELFF
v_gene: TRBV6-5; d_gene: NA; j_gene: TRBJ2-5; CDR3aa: CASSWGAAGETQYF
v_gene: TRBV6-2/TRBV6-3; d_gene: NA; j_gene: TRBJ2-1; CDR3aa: CASSYSRGRRGLGDDEQFF
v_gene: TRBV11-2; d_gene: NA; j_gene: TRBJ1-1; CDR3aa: CASISRFGGGGTEAFF
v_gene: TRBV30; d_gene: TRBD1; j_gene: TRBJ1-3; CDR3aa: CAWRTQGFSGNTIYF
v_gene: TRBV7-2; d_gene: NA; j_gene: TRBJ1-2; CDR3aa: CATSGGVVHYGYTF
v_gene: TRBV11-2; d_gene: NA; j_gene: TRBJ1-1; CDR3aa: CASSLGPMNTEAFF
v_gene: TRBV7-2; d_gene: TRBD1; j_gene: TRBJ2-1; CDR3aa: CASSPQGNEQFF
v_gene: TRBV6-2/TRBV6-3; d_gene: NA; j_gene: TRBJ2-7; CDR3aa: CATQGTLLYYEQYF
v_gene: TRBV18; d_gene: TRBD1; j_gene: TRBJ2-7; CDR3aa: CASSAYGTVSSYEQYF
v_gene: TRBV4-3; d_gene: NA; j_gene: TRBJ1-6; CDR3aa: CASSPRTVNSPLHF
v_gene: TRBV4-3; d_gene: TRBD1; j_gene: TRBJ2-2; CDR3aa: CASSQLNRGLDTGELFF
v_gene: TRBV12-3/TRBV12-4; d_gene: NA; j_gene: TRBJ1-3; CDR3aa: CASSLLAGSGNTIYF
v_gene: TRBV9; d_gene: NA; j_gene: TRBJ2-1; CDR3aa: CASSPRGSYNEQFF
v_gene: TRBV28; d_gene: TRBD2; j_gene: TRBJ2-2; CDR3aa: CASSTRGGGELFF
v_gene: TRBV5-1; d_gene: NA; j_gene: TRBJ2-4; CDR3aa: CASSLAGLAKNIQYF
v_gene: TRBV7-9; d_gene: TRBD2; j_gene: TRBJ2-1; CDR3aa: CASSFSGRRSGEQFF
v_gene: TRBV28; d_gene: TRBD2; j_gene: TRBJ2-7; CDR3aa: CASSPRLAGAYEQYF